These T cell receptor beta chains were read from a single sample in a study of CD8+CD57+ T cells in acquired aplastic anemia. Each CDR3 protein gets one entry after TCRdb re-called the reads with MiXCR. The sample holds around 190,000 distinct CDR3 sequences, 61% seen once. Sequenced material: sorted CD4+, CD8+, or CD8+CD57+ T cells (not recorded which) from PBMCs. Receptors were obtained from a human donor in good health. The CDR3 runs from the conserved cysteine through the conserved F or W. A D gene is named only where the DNA matches it firmly. A clone size is listed for some rows: how often the clone was seen (once, few, many), or a class if it is expanded.

TRBV11-3,-,many,TRBJ1-6,TGTGCCAGCAGCTTAGGAGCTGATTCACCCCTCCACTTT,CASSLGADSPLHF
TRBV15,TRBD1,few,TRBJ1-2,TGTGCCACCAGCGGCGGGACAGTGTATGGCTACACCTTC,CATSGGTVYGYTF
TRBV12-3/TRBV12-4,-,once,TRBJ1-1,TGTGCCAGCAGGATAACAGGGCGCATGAACACTGAAGCTTTCTTT,CASRITGRMNTEAFF
TRBV29-1,-,-,TRBJ2-7,TGCAGCGTTATCGCCGCGAGCTCCTACGAGCAGTACTTC,CSVIAASSYEQYF
TRBV24-1,-,few,TRBJ2-7,TGTGCCACCAGTGATCAGGGATTCTCCTACGAGCAGTACTTC,CATSDQGFSYEQYF
TRBV5-1,TRBD1,-,TRBJ1-2,TGCGCCAGCAGCCTACGGGACAGCCCTAACTATGGCTACACCTTC,CASSLRDSPNYGYTF
TRBV7-9,-,many,TRBJ2-7,TGTGCCAGCAGCTTATTTGAGGGACCGAGTTTCTACGAGCAGTACTTC,CASSLFEGPSFYEQYF
TRBV6-6,TRBD1,many,TRBJ1-2,TGTGCCAGCAGTTATGGGGACAGGGATATCTATGGCTACACCTTC,CASSYGDRDIYGYTF
TRBV2,-,-,TRBJ1-6,TGTGCCAGCAGTGACAGGGTGGATAATAATTCACCCCTCCACTTT,CASSDRVDNNSPLHF
TRBV5-1,TRBD2,-,TRBJ2-7,TGCGCCAGCAGTGAAACTAGCGCCTACGAGCAGTACTTC,CASSETSAYEQYF
TRBV2,-,-,TRBJ2-5,TGTGCCAGCAGGGGAGGACTAAGCCAAGAGACCCAGTACTTC,CASRGGLSQETQYF
TRBV7-3,TRBD2,-,TRBJ2-5,TGTGCCAGCAGCACGGGGACTAGCGGGTCGCAGACCCAGTACTTC,CASSTGTSGSQTQYF
TRBV20-1,TRBD1,-,TRBJ2-7,TGCAGTGCTAGGTCTATCGCGGGACAGGGTAATCCCGAGCAGTACTTC,CSARSIAGQGNPEQYF
TRBV20-1,-,-,TRBJ2-1,TGCAGTGCTAGAGATAATCCTCACGGGGCGGGATTGATCTACAATGAGCAGTTCTTC,CSARDNPHGAGLIYNEQFF
TRBV27,TRBD1,many,TRBJ2-7,TGTGCCAGCAGTTGGACAGGGTCTGACTACGAGCAGTACTTC,CASSWTGSDYEQYF
TRBV20-1,-,few,TRBJ2-7,TGCAGTGCTAAAGAAGACGAGCAGTACTTC,CSAKEDEQYF
TRBV4-1,TRBD1,-,TRBJ1-5,TGCGCCAGCAGCCAAGGGACAGGGCCGAATCAGCCCCAGCATTTT,CASSQGTGPNQPQHF
TRBV29-1,-,-,TRBJ2-7,TGCAGCGGGGGGGACACCGAGCAGTACTTC,CSGGDTEQYF
TRBV7-3,-,once,TRBJ1-4,TGTGCCAGACCCGGGTTCTCGGAAAAACTGTTTTTT,CARPGFSEKLFF
TRBV11-2,TRBD2,many,TRBJ2-1,TGTGCGGAGCTCTCTAGCGGGGGACGCTCCTACAATGAGCAGTTCTTC,CAELSSGGRSYNEQFF
TRBV5-5,-,many,TRBJ1-1,TGTGCCAGCAGCTTACCAGACACTGAAGCTTTCTTT,CASSLPDTEAFF
TRBV10-1,-,-,TRBJ2-7,TGCGCCAGCCAGGGGGGTCACAGGGTCAACTACTACGAGCAGTACTTC,CASQGGHRVNYYEQYF
TRBV6-5,-,few,TRBJ1-2,TGTGCCAGCAGTCCATCGGCAACATCCTATGGCTACACCTTC,CASSPSATSYGYTF
TRBV15,-,-,TRBJ2-3,TGTGCCACCAGCATCAGTGGCAGCCCCACAGATACGCAGTATTTT,CATSISGSPTDTQYF
TRBV7-9,-,many,TRBJ2-1,TGTGCCGCCCGGCTCGTTTACAATGAGCAGTTCTTC,CAARLVYNEQFF
TRBV5-1,-,-,TRBJ1-2,TGCGCCAGCAGCTCGGACGGATCTAACTATGGCTACACCTTC,CASSSDGSNYGYTF
TRBV24-1,-,-,TRBJ2-7,TGTGCCACCAGTGACTACCGGGACCACCTCTACGAGCAGTACTTC,CATSDYRDHLYEQYF
TRBV7-8,-,-,TRBJ1-2,TGTGCCAGCAGCGTATTACAGGGAGGCTATGGCTACACCTTC,CASSVLQGGYGYTF
TRBV24-1,TRBD2,-,TRBJ2-5,TGTGCCACCAGCCCGCGGGGGCAAGAGACCCAGTACTTC,CATSPRGQETQYF
TRBV7-9,-,once,TRBJ1-1,TGTGCCAGCAGCTTAGCTTATCGGGGAGACACTGAAGCTTTCTTT,CASSLAYRGDTEAFF
TRBV20-1,TRBD1,-,TRBJ2-2,TGCAGTGCTAGAGATCTGGGGACAGACACCGGGGAGCTGTTTTTT,CSARDLGTDTGELFF
TRBV28,TRBD1,-,TRBJ2-7,TGTGCCGGCAGTTTTCTCGGGACAGCCTCCTACGAGCAGTACTTC,CAGSFLGTASYEQYF
TRBV20-1,-,-,TRBJ1-5,TGCAGTGCTGATGTCAGCTCTAATCAGCCCCAGCATTTT,CSADVSSNQPQHF
TRBV6-2/TRBV6-3,-,-,TRBJ2-5,TGTGCCAGCGGGCAGACCCAAGAGACCCAGTACTTC,CASGQTQETQYF
TRBV9,TRBD2,-,TRBJ2-3,TGTGCCAGCAGCCTAGCGGTGTACCCTACAGATACGCAGTATTTT,CASSLAVYPTDTQYF
TRBV29-1,-,-,TRBJ1-2,TGCAGCGTTGAGAAGCAGGGTACTAACTATGGCTACACCTTC,CSVEKQGTNYGYTF
TRBV7-3,-,-,TRBJ2-5,TGTGCCAGCAGCCCGGACATCGCCGAGACCCAGTACTTC,CASSPDIAETQYF
TRBV7-3,-,-,TRBJ2-7,TGTGCCAGCAGCTTACTCCCGGGGGCCTCCTACGAGCAGTACTTC,CASSLLPGASYEQYF
TRBV19,-,many,TRBJ1-1,TGTGCCAGTAGTTATCCGGCTTTCTTT,CASSYPAFF
TRBV6-6,TRBD1,many,TRBJ2-5,TGTGCCAGCACCGAGACAGGGGTCCAAGAGACCCAGTACTTC,CASTETGVQETQYF
TRBV7-7,TRBD2,-,TRBJ2-5,TGTGCTAGCAGCCTTGGGACTAGCGGGAGAGTAGAGACCCAGTACTTC,CASSLGTSGRVETQYF
TRBV5-1,-,-,TRBJ2-5,TGCGCCAGCAGCCGTCTGGGAGAGGCCCAGTACTTC,CASSRLGEAQYF
TRBV10-3,-,-,TRBJ1-2,TGTGCCATCAGTGCTAAGCCTAACTATGGCTACACCTTC,CAISAKPNYGYTF
TRBV13,TRBD2,many,TRBJ2-7,TGTGCCAGCAGCTTAAGGGCTAGCGGGAGACTCTACGAGCAGTACTTC,CASSLRASGRLYEQYF
TRBV10-2,-,once,TRBJ2-1,TGCGCCAGCAGTGAGGACCGAGGCTACAATGAGCAGTTCTTC,CASSEDRGYNEQFF
TRBV7-2,-,-,TRBJ1-1,TGTGCCAGCAGCCCCAGCCCCCAGGGGAAAGCTTTCTTT,CASSPSPQGKAFF
TRBV7-3,-,-,TRBJ1-2,TGTGCCGGCAGCTCCACCCCGGGTTTTGGGGCGGGCTACACCTTC,CAGSSTPGFGAGYTF
TRBV7-2,TRBD1,-,TRBJ2-7,TGTGCCAGCAGTGGGGACAGGGGTAACGAGCAGTACTTC,CASSGDRGNEQYF
TRBV2,TRBD1,-,TRBJ2-7,TGTGCCAGCAGTGTACAGGGGGCGCAGTACGAGCAGTACTTC,CASSVQGAQYEQYF
TRBV20-1,TRBD2,many,TRBJ2-7,TGCAGTGCTAGAGTCGGGGAGCGGGAGAATTACTTC,CSARVGERENYF
TRBV14,TRBD1,many,TRBJ1-2,TGTGCCAGCAGCCAAGGGGTCACAGGGGCCATAGTCGTGGGCTACACCTTC,CASSQGVTGAIVVGYTF
TRBV7-8,TRBD1,-,TRBJ2-7,TGTGCCAGTAAACAGGGGTCGGGGTACGAGCAGTACTTC,CASKQGSGYEQYF
TRBV7-7,TRBD2,-,TRBJ2-1,TGTGCCAGCAGCCTAGGACTAGCCGGGCTAGGTGAGCAGTTCTTC,CASSLGLAGLGEQFF
TRBV2,-,few,TRBJ2-7,TGTGCCAGCAGCCCCCCTCACGAGCAGTACTTC,CASSPPHEQYF
TRBV6-2/TRBV6-3,-,-,TRBJ1-1,TGTGCCAGCAGGAATGGGGGGAGCAGGGACACTGAAGCTTTCTTT,CASRNGGSRDTEAFF